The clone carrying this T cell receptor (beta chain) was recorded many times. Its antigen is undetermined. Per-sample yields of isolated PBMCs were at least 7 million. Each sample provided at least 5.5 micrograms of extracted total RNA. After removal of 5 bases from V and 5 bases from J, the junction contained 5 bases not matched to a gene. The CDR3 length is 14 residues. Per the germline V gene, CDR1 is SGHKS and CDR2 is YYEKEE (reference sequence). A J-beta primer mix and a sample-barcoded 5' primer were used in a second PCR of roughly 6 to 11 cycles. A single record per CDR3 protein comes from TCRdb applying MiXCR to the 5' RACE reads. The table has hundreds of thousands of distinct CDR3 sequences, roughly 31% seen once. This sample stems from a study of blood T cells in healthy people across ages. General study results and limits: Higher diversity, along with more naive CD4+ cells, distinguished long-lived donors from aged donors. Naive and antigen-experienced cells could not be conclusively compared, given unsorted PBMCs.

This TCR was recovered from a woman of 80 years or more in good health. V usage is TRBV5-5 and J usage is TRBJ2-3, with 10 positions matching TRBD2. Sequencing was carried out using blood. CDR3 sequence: CASRQAGGRDTQYF. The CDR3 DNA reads TGTGCCAGCAGACAAGCGGGGGGGCGAGATACGCAGTATTTT.